What follows are 21 T cell receptor beta chains derived from one specimen sequenced in a study of T cell repertoires in ileal Crohn's disease. Measured with immunoSEQ multiplex PCR; TCRdb has only the in-frame clones, and not every one. The profile covers roughly 5,000 clones, with about four fifths appearing a single time and 9.5% to 15% taken by the ten largest. The material sequenced was ileal tissue. The receptor set was obtained from an adult with Crohn's disease.

A word on this clone: Its ends do not fully match the called genes, so a read error is possible. The chain employs TRBV28 and TRBJ1-4; TRBD1 might be the D (5 bases). This CDR3 spans 13 amino acids. The germline CDR1 and CDR2 sequences are MDHEN and SYDVKM. The CDR3 sequence is CASRDSLNEKLVF. The CDR3 region has the DNA TGTGCCAGCAGAGACAGCCTTAATGAAAAACTGGTTTTT.

The CDR3 bases are TGTGCCAGCAGTCCAGGCAGGGACTATGGCTACACCTTC. Protein sequence: CASSPGRDYGYTF. The chain is built from TRBV5-4 and TRBJ1-2; weak D call: TRBD1 (5 bases). Germline V gene sequence: CDR1 SGHNT, CDR2 YYREEE (reference sequence). This CDR3 has 13 residues. Trimming took off 5 bases at V and 3 bases at J, with 11 bases between the two ends.

This clone has just one count. The chain joins TRBV9 to TRBJ2-5; 9 bases match TRBD2. CDR3 length equals 15 residues. V trimming: 4 bases; J trimming: 1 base; junction bases outside the gene matches: 5. Germline CDR1 is SGDLS and CDR2 is YYNGEE. The CDR3, as DNA: TGTGCCAGCAGCCTGAGCGGGGGGTCCCAAGAGACCCAGTACTTC. Translated, it gives CASSLSGGSQETQYF.

The chain couples TRBV10-3 to TRBJ2-7, with 11 bases fitting TRBD1. CDR1 ENHRY and CDR2 SYGVKD come from the germline V gene. The CDR3 covers 14 residues. Trimming at V came to 7 bases and at J to 3 bases, leaving 5 bases not matched to a gene. In nucleotides, the CDR3 is TGTGCCATCAATCCCGGGACAGGGGGCTACGAGCAGTACTTC. Its protein is CAINPGTGGYEQYF.

The chain carries TRBV10-3 and TRBJ2-7; 10 nucleotides line up with TRBD2. The V gene end was trimmed by 7 bases and the J gene end by 7 bases; junction bases not matched to a gene: 7. The CDR3 runs to 13 residues. CDR1 is ENHRY and CDR2 is SYGVKD in the germline V gene. The CDR3 DNA follows: TGTGCCATCACGAGCGGGGGGGCGATGGAGCAGTACTTC. Translation: CAITSGGAMEQYF.

The rearrangement links TRBV29-1 to TRBJ2-2; possible D gene TRBD1, 5 bases. CDR3 size: 14 residues. Germline CDR1 is SQVTM and CDR2 is ANQGSEA. The germline V and J ends were trimmed by 5 bases and 2 bases, with 12 bases remaining between them. In nucleotides, the CDR3 is TGCAGCGTTCAGGGCAGCAAAAACACCGGGGAGCTGTTTTTT. This encodes CSVQGSKNTGELFF.

This chain links TRBV7-2 with TRBJ1-2, with a weak D call TRBD1 (5 bases). Trimming stripped 1 base from V and 1 base from J, with 10 bases between. Germline values: CDR1 SGHTA, CDR2 FQGNSA. CDR3 size: 15 residues. CDR3 sequence reads: CASSLGPDNNYGYTF. The CDR3 DNA reads TGTGCCAGCAGCTTAGGTCCGGACAATAACTATGGCTACACCTTC.

The rearrangement links TRBV19 to TRBJ2-5, with D tentatively TRBD2 (6 bases). The CDR3 spans 14 residues. CDR1 is LNHDA and CDR2 is SQIVND in the germline V gene (reference sequence). V lost 4 bases to trimming and J lost 1 base, with 10 bases between them. The DNA for the CDR3 is TGTGCCAGTAGTACCGTGGGGGGCCAAGAGACCCAGTACTTC. Protein sequence: CASSTVGGQETQYF.

The chain carries TRBV30 and TRBJ1-2; 8 nucleotides line up with TRBD1. The CDR3 spans 11 residues. Germline V gives CDR1 GTSNPN, CDR2 SVGIG (reference sequence). V trimming: 4 bases; J trimming: 8 bases; junction bases outside the gene matches: 3. CDR3 DNA: TGTGCCTGGACACAGGGGGACGGCTACACCTTC. It is translated as CAWTQGDGYTF.

This sequence joins TRBV27 and TRBJ2-6; maybe TRBD2 (6 bases). The CDR3 length is 16 residues. Germline V gives CDR1 MNHEY, CDR2 SMNVEV (reference sequence). V was clipped by 3 bases and J by 2 bases, with 11 bases between them. CDR3 loop: CASSFRAGPGANVLTF. As DNA, the CDR3 is TGTGCCAGCAGTTTCCGGGCGGGGCCTGGGGCCAACGTCCTGACTTTC.

The gene calls are TRBV2 and TRBJ2-7; 15 positions match TRBD2. CDR1 and CDR2 (germline): SNHLY, FYNNEI. The CDR3 contains 13 residues. Unmatched junction bases numbered 4, after V lost 10 bases and J lost 6 bases. CDR3 amino acids: CATWTSGGAEQYF. CDR3 nucleotide sequence: TGTGCCACCTGGACTAGCGGGGGGGCCGAGCAGTACTTC. The entire variable domain, with the rest obtained from reference TRBV2 and TRBJ2-7, is as follows: EPEVTQTPSHQVTQMGQEVILRCVPISNHLYFYWYRQILGQKVEFLVSFYNNEISEKSEIFDDQFSVERPDGSNFTLKIRSTKLEDSAMYFCATWTSGGAEQYFGPGTRLTVT.

The rearrangement links TRBV18 to TRBJ1-6; D is possibly TRBD1 (5 bases). This CDR3 is 15 amino acids long. V was shortened by 2 bases and J by 10 bases, with 15 bases between the two germline ends. Germline V gene lookup returns CDR1 KGHSH and CDR2 LQKENI. The CDR3 sequence is CASSPFRGGESPLHF. The DNA for the CDR3 is TGTGCCAGCTCACCATTCCGGGGAGGGGAATCACCCCTCCACTTT.

The chain combines TRBV27 with TRBJ1-1; D not resolved. There are 13 residues in the CDR3. Germline CDR1 MNHEY, CDR2 SMNVEV (reference sequence). The germline V and J ends were trimmed by 6 bases and 2 bases, with 10 bases remaining between them. CDR3 nucleotides: TGTGCCAGCAGGAGGGTTATTAACACTGAAGCTTTCTTT. Translated: CASRRVINTEAFF.

The chain couples TRBV7-3 to TRBJ2-2, with D possibly matching TRBD1 (6 bases). This CDR3 contains 15 residues. Per the germline V gene, CDR1 is SGHTA and CDR2 is FQGTGA. The ends were cut back, 0 bases at V and 7 bases at J, with 12 bases in the middle. CDR3 coding DNA: TGTGCCAGCAGCTTAACACAGGGTTCGGGCGGGGAGCTGTTTTTT. Amino acids: CASSLTQGSGGELFF.

V and J are TRBV2 and TRBJ1-2; the match to TRBD1 covers 11 bases. Germline values: CDR1 SNHLY, CDR2 FYNNEI. The ends lost 3 bases at V and 0 bases at J; junction bases unmatched: 9. The CDR3 consists of 18 residues. This CDR3 reads CASSDPDRGPSANYGYTF. CDR3 nucleotide sequence: TGTGCCAGCAGTGATCCGGACAGGGGGCCTTCAGCTAACTATGGCTACACCTTC.

The chain employs TRBV5-1 and TRBJ2-2; D is perhaps TRBD2 (6 bases). Germline-derived CDR1 and CDR2 are SGHRS and YFSETQ. V shed 5 bases and J shed 4 bases, with 12 bases lying between them. This CDR3 comprises 14 residues. In DNA, the CDR3 is TGCGCCAGCAGGGTGGAGGGAAGCACCGGGGAGCTGTTTTTT. Its translation: CASRVEGSTGELFF.

The chain has TRBV7-2 and TRBJ1-1; D unclear. Trimming took 5 bases from V and 3 from J, leaving 16 bases between them. The CDR3 consists of 15 residues. Germline values: CDR1 SGHTA, CDR2 FQGNSA. The DNA for the CDR3 is TGTGCCAGCAGCCCCCAGGCAACCTTTCACACTGAAGCTTTCTTT. It specifies CASSPQATFHTEAFF.

V gene TRBV4-3 combines with J gene TRBJ2-6, with D possibly TRBD2 on 5 matching bases. This CDR3 contains 16 residues. Looked up from germline, CDR1 is LGHNA and CDR2 is YSLEER. V was trimmed by 1 base and J by 4 bases, leaving 11 bases between them. The CDR3 loop reads CASSQAGGSGANVLTF. The CDR3 region has the DNA TGCGCCAGCAGCCAAGCAGGAGGCTCAGGGGCCAACGTCCTGACTTTC.

There are a few counts of this clone. J is TRBJ2-7 and V is TRBV7-2; 8 positions agree with TRBD2. This CDR3 has 15 amino acids. CDR1 is SGHTA, CDR2 FQGNSA, per germline. V shed 5 bases, J shed 0 bases, and the junction held 6 bases outside the gene matches. The CDR3 protein is CASSPSGGGSYEQYF. In DNA, the CDR3 is TGTGCCAGCAGCCCTTCGGGAGGGGGCTCCTACGAGCAGTACTTC.

The J gene is TRBJ2-7, the V gene TRBV6-1, with D maybe TRBD2 (7 bases). The CDR3 sequence is 15 residues long. The V end was cut by 11 bases, the J end by 2 bases, with 22 bases between. Germline-derived CDR1 and CDR2 are MNHNS and SASEGT. DNA for the CDR3: TGTGCCGCCACTCCGGGGGCGGGGGAGCCCTACGAGCAGTACTTC. Translation gives CAATPGAGEPYEQYF.

The V and J genes are TRBV15 and TRBJ2-2; D might be TRBD2 (5 bases). The CDR3 is 13 residues long. Germline V gives CDR1 LNHNV, CDR2 YYDKDF (reference sequence). Trimming removed 1 base from V and 6 bases from J, with 6 bases in between. The CDR3 loop is CATSRGGSGELFF. The DNA of the CDR3 is TGTGCCACCAGCAGAGGAGGGTCCGGGGAGCTGTTTTTT.